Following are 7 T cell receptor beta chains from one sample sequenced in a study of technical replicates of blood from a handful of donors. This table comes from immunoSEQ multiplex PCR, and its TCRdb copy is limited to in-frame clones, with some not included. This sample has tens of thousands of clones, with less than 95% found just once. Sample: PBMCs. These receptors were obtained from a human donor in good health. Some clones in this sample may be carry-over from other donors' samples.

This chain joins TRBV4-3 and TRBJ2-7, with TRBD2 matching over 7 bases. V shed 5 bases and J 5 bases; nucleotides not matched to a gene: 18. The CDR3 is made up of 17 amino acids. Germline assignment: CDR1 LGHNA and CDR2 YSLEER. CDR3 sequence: CASSRRASGIYQHEQYF. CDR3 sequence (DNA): TGCGCCAGCAGCAGACGGGCTAGCGGAATTTACCAGCACGAGCAGTACTTC.

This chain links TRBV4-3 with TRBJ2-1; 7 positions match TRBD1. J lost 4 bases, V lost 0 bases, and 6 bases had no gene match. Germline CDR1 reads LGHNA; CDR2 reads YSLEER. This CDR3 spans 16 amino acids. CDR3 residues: CASSQEAGTAYNEQFF. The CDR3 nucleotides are TGCGCCAGCAGCCAAGAGGCCGGGACAGCTTACAATGAGCAGTTCTTC.

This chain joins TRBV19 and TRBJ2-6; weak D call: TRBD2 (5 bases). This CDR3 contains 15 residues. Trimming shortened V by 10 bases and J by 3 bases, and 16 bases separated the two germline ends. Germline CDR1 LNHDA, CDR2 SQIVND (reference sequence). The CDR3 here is CATQQAGVGANVLTF. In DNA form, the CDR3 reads TGTGCCACCCAGCAGGCGGGTGTTGGGGCCAACGTCCTGACTTTC.

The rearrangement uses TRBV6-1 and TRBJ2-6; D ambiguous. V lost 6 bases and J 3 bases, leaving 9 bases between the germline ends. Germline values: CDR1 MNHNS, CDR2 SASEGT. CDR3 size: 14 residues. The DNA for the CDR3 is TGTGCCAGCAGCCGAGGTGATGGGGCCAACGTCCTGACTTTC. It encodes CASSRGDGANVLTF.

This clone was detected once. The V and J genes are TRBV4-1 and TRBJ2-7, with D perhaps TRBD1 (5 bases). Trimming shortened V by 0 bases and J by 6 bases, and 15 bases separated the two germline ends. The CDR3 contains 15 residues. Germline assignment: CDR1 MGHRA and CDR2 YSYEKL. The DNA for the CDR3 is TGCGCCAGCAGCCAAGATCCGGTCAGGGCCGGCGAGCAGTACTTC. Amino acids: CASSQDPVRAGEQYF.

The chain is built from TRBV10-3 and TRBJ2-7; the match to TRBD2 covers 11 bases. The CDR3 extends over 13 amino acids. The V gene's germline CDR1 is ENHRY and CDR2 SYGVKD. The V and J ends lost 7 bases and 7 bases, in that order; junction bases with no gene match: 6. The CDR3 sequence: CAITTSGSQEQYF. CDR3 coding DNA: TGTGCCATCACAACTAGCGGGAGTCAGGAGCAGTACTTC.

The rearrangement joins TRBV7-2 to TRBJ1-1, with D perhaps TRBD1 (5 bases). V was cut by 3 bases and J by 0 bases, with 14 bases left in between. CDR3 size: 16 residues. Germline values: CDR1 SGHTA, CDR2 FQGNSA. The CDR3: CASSFAWGGVNTEAFF. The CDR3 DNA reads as TGTGCCAGCAGCTTCGCGTGGGGGGGGGTGAACACTGAAGCTTTCTTT.